This T cell receptor (beta chain) was identified in a study of blood T cell repertoires in COVID-19. The V gene's germline CDR1 is DFQATT and CDR2 SNEGSKA (reference sequence). J lost 3 bases, V lost 3 bases, and 10 bases had no gene match. The CDR3 is 16 residues long. Generated by immunoSEQ multiplex PCR, the TCRdb table keeps only in-frame clones and is missing some. Of roughly 260,000 clones in the sample, 83% were seen once. Sample: PBMCs or T cells enriched from blood (not recorded which). The chain is built from TRBV20-1 and TRBJ2-5, with TRBD1 identical over 10 bases. The clonotype was recovered from a woman aged 40 to 50 who had been exposed to COVID-19. CDR3 in DNA: TGCAGTGCTAGTTATTGGACAGGGGGGGAGGAAGAGACCCAGTACTTC. This encodes CSASYWTGGEEETQYF.